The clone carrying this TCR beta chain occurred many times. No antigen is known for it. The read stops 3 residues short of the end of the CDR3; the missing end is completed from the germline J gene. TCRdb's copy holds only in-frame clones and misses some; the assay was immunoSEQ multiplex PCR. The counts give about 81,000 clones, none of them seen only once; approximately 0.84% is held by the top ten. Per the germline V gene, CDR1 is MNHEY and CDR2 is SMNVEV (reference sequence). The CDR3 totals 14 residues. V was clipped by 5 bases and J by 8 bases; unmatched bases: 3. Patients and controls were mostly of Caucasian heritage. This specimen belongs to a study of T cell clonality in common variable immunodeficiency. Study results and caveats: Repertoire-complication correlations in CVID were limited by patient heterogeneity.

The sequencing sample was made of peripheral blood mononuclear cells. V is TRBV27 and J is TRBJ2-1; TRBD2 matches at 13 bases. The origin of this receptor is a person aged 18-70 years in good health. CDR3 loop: CASSRLAGGDEQFF. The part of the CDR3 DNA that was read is TGTGCCAGCAGTCGACTAGCGGGAGGCGATGAG.